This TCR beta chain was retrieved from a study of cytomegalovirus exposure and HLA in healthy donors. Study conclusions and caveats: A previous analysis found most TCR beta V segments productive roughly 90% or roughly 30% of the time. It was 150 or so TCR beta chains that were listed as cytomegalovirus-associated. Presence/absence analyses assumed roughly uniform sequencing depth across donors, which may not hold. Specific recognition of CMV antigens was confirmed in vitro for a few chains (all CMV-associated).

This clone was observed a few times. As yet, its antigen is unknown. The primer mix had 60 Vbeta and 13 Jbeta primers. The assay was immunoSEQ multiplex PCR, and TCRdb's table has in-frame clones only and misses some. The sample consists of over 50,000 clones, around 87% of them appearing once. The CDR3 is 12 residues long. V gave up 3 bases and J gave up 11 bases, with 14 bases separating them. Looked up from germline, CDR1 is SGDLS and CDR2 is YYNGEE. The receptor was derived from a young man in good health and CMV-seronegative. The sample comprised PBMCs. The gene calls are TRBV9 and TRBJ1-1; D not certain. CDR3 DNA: TGTGCCAGCAGCGGGAGGACCGGAGGGGCTTTCTTT. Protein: CASSGRTGGAFF.